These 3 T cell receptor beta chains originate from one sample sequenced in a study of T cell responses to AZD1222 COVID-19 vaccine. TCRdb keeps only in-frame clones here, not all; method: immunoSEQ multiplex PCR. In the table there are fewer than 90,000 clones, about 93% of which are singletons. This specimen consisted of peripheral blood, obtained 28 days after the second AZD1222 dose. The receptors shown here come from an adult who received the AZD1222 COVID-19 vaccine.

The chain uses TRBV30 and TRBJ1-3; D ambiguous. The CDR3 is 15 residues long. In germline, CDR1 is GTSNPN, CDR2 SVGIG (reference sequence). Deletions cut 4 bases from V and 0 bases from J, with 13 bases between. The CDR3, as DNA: TGTGCCTGGACTTACGGGCCGAGCTCTGGAAACACCATATATTTT. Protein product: CAWTYGPSSGNTIYF.

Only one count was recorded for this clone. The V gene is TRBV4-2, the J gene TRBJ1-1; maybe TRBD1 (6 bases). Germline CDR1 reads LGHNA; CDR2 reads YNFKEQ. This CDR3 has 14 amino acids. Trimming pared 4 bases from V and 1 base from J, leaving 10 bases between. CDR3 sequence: CASSRPGANTEAFF. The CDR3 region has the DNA TGTGCCAGCAGCCGCCCGGGGGCGAACACTGAAGCTTTCTTT.

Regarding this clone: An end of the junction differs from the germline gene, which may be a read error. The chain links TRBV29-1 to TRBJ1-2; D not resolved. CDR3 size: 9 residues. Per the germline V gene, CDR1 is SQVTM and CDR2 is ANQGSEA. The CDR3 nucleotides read TGCAGCGTTAACAGAATGCTACACTTC. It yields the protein CSVNRMLHF.